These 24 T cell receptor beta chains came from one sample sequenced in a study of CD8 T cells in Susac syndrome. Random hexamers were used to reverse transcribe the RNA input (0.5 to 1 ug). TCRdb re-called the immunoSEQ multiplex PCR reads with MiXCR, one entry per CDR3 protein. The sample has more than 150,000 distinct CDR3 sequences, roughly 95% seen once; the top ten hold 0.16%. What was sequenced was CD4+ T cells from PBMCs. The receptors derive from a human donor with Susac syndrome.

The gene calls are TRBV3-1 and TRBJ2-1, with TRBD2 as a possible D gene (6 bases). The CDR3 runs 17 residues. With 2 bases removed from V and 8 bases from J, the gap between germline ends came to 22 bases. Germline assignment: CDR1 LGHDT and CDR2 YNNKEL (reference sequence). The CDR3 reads CASSQTRGGTRADEQFF. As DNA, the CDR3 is TGTGCCAGCAGCCAAACAAGAGGAGGGACCCGTGCGGATGAGCAGTTCTTC.

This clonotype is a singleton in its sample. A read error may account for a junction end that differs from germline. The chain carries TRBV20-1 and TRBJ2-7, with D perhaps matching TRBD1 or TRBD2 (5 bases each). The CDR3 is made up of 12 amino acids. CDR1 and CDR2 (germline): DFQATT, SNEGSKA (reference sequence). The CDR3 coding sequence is TGCAGTGTGCTACGGGGCTCCCACGAGCAGTACTTC. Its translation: CSVLRGSHEQYF.

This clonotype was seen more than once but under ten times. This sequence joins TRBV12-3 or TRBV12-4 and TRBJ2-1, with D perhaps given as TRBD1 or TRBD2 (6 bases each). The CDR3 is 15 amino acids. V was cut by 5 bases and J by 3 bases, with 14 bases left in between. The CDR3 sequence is CASSPPGAGYNEQFF. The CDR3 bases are TGTGCCAGCAGTCCCCCGGGGGCCGGCTACAATGAGCAGTTCTTC.

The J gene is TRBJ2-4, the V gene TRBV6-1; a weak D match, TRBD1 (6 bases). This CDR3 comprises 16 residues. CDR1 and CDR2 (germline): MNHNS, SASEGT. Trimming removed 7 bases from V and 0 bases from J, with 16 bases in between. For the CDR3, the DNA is TGTGCCAGCAACCGCCCGGGACACCTAGCCAAAAACATTCAGTACTTC. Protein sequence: CASNRPGHLAKNIQYF.

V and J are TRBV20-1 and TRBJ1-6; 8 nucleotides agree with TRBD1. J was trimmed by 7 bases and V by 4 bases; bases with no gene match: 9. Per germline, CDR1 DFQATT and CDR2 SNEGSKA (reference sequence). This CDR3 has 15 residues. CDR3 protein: CSATTRQGMNSPLHF. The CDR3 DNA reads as TGCAGTGCTACGACTCGACAGGGGATGAATTCACCCCTCCACTTT.

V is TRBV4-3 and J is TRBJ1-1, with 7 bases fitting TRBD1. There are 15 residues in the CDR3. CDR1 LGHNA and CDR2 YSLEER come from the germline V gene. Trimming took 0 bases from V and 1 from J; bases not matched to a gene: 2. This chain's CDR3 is CASSQDYRGNTEAFF. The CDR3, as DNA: TGCGCCAGCAGCCAAGATTACAGGGGGAACACTGAAGCTTTCTTT.

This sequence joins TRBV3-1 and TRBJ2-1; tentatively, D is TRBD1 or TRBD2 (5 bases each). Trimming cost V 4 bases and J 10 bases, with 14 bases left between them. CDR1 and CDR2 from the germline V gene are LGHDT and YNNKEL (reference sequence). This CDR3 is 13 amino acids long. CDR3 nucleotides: TGTGCCAGCAGCCCCTACATGAGGGGAGAGCAGTTCTTC. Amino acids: CASSPYMRGEQFF.

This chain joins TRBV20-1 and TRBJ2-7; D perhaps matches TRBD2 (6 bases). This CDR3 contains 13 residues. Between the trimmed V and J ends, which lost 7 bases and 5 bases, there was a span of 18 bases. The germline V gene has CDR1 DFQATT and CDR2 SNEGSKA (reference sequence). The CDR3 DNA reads TGCAGTGGTCTCGAGACTAGTACCGACGAGCAGTACTTC. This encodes CSGLETSTDEQYF.

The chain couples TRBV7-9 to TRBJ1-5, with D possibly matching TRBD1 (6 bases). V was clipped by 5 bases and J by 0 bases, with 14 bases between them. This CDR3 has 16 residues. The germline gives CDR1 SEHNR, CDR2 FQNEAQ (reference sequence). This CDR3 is CASSPGQQYSNQPQHF. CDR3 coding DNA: TGTGCCAGCAGCCCAGGACAGCAATATAGCAATCAGCCCCAGCATTTT. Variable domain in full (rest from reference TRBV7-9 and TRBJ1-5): DTGVSQNPRHKITKRGQNVTFRCDPISEHNRLYWYRQTLGQGPEFLTYFQNEAQLEKSRLLSDRFSAERPKGSFSTLEIQRTEQGDSAMYLCASSPGQQYSNQPQHFGDGTRLSIL.

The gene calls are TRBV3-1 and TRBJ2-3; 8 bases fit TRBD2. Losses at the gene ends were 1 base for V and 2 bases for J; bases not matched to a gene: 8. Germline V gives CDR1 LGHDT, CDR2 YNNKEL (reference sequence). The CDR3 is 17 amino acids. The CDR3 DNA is TGTGCCAGCAGCCAAGGGCCAGCGGGGGCCATCACAGATACGCAGTATTTT. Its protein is CASSQGPAGAITDTQYF.

The CDR3 DNA follows: TGTGCCAGCAGATTCATCCAGGGTGGCGCCGGGGAGCTGTTTTTT. Residues: CASRFIQGGAGELFF. J is TRBJ2-2 and V is TRBV2, with D perhaps TRBD1 (5 bases). The germline gives CDR1 SNHLY, CDR2 FYNNEI. The V and J ends lost 6 bases and 6 bases respectively, with 17 bases between them. This CDR3 spans 15 amino acids.

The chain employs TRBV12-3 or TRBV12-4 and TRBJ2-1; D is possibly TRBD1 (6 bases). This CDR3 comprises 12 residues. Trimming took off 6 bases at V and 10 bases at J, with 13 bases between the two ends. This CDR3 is CASRKQGAEQFF. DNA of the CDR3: TGTGCCAGCAGGAAACAGGGTGCCGAGCAGTTCTTC.

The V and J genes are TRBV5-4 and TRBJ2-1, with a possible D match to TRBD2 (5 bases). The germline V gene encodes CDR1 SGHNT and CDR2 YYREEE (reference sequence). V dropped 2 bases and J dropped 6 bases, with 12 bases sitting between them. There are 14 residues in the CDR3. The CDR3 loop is CASSFPPGGNEQFF. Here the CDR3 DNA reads TGTGCCAGCAGCTTCCCGCCAGGAGGCAATGAGCAGTTCTTC. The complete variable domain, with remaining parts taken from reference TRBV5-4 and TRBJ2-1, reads ETGVTQSPTHLIKTRGQQVTLRCSSQSGHNTVSWYQQALGQGPQFIFQYYREEENGRGNFPPRFSGLQFPNYSSELNVNALELDDSALYLCASSFPPGGNEQFFGPGTRLTVL.

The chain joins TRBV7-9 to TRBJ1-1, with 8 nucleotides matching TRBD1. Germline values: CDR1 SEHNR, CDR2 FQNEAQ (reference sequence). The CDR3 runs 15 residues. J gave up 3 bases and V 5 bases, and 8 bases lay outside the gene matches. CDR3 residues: CASSERTGRDTEAFF. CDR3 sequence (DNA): TGTGCCAGCAGCGAAAGGACAGGGAGGGACACTGAAGCTTTCTTT. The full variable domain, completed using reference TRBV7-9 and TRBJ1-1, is DTGVSQNPRHKITKRGQNVTFRCDPISEHNRLYWYRQTLGQGPEFLTYFQNEAQLEKSRLLSDRFSAERPKGSFSTLEIQRTEQGDSAMYLCASSERTGRDTEAFFGQGTRLTVV.

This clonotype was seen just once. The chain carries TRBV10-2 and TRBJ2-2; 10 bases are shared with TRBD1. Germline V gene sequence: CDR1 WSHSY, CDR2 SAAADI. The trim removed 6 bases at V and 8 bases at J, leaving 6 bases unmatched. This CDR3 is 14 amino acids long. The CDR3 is CASRGQGKTGELFF. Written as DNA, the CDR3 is TGCGCCAGCAGGGGACAGGGGAAGACGGGGGAGCTGTTTTTT.

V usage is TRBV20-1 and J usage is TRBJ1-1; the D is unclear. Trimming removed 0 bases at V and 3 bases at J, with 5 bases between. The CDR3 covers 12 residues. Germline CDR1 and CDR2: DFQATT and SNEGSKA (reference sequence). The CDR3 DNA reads TGCAGTGCTAGAGAAAGGGACACTGAAGCTTTCTTT. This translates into CSARERDTEAFF.

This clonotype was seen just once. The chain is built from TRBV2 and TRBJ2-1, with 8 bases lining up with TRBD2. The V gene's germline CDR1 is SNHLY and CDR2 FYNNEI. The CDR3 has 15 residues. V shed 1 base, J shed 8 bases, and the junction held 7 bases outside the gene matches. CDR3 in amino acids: CASSEGGAGGDEQFF. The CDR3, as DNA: TGTGCCAGCAGTGAAGGTGGGGCCGGGGGGGATGAGCAGTTCTTC.

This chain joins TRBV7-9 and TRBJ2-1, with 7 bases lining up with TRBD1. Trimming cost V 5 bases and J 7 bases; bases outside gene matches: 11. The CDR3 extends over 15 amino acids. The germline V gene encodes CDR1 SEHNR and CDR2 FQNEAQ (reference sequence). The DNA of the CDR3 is TGTGCCAGCAGCCCCCTGACAGGGTTGAGGAATGAGCAGTTCTTC. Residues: CASSPLTGLRNEQFF.

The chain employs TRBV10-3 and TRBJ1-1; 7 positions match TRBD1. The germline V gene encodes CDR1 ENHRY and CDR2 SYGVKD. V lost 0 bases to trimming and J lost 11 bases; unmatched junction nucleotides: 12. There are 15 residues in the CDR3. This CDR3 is CAISESTRQGVGAFF. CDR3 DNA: TGTGCCATCAGTGAGTCGACGAGACAGGGAGTTGGGGCTTTCTTT.

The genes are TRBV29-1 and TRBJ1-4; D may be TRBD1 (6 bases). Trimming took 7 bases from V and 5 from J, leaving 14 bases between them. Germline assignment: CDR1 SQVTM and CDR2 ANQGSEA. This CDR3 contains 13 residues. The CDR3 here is CSALQGENEKLFF. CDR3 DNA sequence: TGCAGCGCCCTACAGGGCGAGAATGAAAAACTGTTTTTT.

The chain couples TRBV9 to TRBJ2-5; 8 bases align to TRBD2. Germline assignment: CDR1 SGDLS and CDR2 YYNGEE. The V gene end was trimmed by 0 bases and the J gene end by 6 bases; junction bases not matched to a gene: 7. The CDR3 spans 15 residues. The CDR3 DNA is TGTGCCAGCAGCGTAGACTTCGGGGGGGTGCAGACCCAGTACTTC. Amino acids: CASSVDFGGVQTQYF.

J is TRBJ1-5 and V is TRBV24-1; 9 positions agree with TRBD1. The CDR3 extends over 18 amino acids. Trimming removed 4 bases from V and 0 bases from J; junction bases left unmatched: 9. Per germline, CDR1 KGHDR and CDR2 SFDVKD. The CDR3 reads CATSDGYRGRTSNQPQHF. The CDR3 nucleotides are TGTGCCACCAGTGACGGGTACAGGGGGCGGACTAGCAATCAGCCCCAGCATTTT.

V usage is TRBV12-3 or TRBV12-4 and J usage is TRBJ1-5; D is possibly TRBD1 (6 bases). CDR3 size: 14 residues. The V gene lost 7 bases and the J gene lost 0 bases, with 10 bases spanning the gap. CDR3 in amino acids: CASNAGDSNQPQHF. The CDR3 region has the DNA TGTGCCAGCAACGCAGGGGATAGCAATCAGCCCCAGCATTTT.

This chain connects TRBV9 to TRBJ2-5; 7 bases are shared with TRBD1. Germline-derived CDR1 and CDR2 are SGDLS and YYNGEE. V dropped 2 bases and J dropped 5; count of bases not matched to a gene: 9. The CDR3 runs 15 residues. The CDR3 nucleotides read TGTGCCAGCAGCGTTCAAACAGGGGTTGGGGAGACCCAGTACTTC. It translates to CASSVQTGVGETQYF.